These 11 T cell receptor beta chains were all obtained from the same sample, sequenced in a study of T cell changes during pregnancy in multiple sclerosis. Sequencing used immunoSEQ multiplex PCR; TCRdb keeps in-frame clones, though not all of them. Seen here are around 35,000 clones, roughly 92% observed once, and the top ten hold 1.2%. Material: PBMCs (not recorded whether the cells were cultured). The source of these receptors is a female donor with multiple sclerosis, enrolled in a pregnancy study.

The CDR3 protein is CASIREGRNTEAFF. In DNA form, the CDR3 reads TGTGCCAGCATTAGGGAGGGACGGAACACTGAAGCTTTCTTT. The chain recombines TRBV2 with TRBJ1-1; TRBD1 is a possible D gene (5 bases). V lost 7 bases to trimming and J lost 1 base, with 13 bases between them. The CDR3 extends over 14 amino acids. Germline CDR1 and CDR2: SNHLY and FYNNEI.

The V gene is TRBV10-3, the J gene TRBJ2-5; a weak D match, TRBD1 (6 bases). Trimming stripped 4 bases from V and 5 bases from J, with 14 bases between. Germline-derived CDR1 and CDR2 are ENHRY and SYGVKD. The CDR3 is 14 amino acids. The CDR3 region has the DNA TGTGCCATCAGTGGTCCAGGGGCCAGGGAGACCCAGTACTTC. Translation gives CAISGPGARETQYF.

The chain links TRBV28 to TRBJ1-5; D is unresolved. Per germline, CDR1 MDHEN and CDR2 SYDVKM. The CDR3 runs to 13 residues. The ends were cut back, 4 bases at V and 7 bases at J, with 11 bases in the middle. For the CDR3, the DNA is TGTGCCAGCAGTTCCTTCTCTATCCAGCCCCAGCATTTT. It yields the protein CASSSFSIQPQHF.

This clone was counted only a few times. The J gene is TRBJ2-4, the V gene TRBV2; D is possibly TRBD2 (5 bases). CDR1 and CDR2 from the germline V gene are SNHLY and FYNNEI. CDR3 size: 15 residues. The V and J ends lost 3 bases and 0 bases respectively, with 9 bases between them. CDR3 protein: CASSETTLAKNIQYF. As DNA, the CDR3 is TGTGCCAGCAGTGAGACTACCCTAGCCAAAAACATTCAGTACTTC.

V gene TRBV2 combines with J gene TRBJ2-5; maybe TRBD2 (5 bases). Trimming took 6 bases from V and 4 from J, leaving 15 bases between them. This CDR3 region has 14 residues. The V gene's germline CDR1 is SNHLY and CDR2 FYNNEI. CDR3 sequence (DNA): TGTGCCAGCAGCAGTTTGGAAGGAGGAGAGACCCAGTACTTC. Translated: CASSSLEGGETQYF.

J is TRBJ1-2 and V is TRBV27; D uncertain. V lost 3 bases and J 3 bases, leaving 8 bases between the germline ends. This CDR3 has 13 residues. In germline, CDR1 is MNHEY, CDR2 SMNVEV (reference sequence). CDR3 DNA sequence: TGTGCCAGCAGTTTCAGTGCTCACTATGGCTACACCTTC. It codes for CASSFSAHYGYTF.

The chain couples TRBV9 to TRBJ1-3; perhaps TRBD1 as D (5 bases). CDR1 and CDR2 from the germline V gene are SGDLS and YYNGEE. V lost 5 bases to trimming and J lost 4 bases, with 13 bases between them. The CDR3 has 14 amino acids. CDR3 in amino acids: CASRDDRGGNTIYF. The CDR3 DNA sequence: TGTGCCAGCAGGGACGACAGAGGGGGAAACACCATATATTTT. Combining the CDR3 with reference TRBV9 and TRBJ1-3 gives the whole variable domain DSGVTQTPKHLITATGQRVTLRCSPRSGDLSVYWYQQSLDQGLQFLIQYYNGEERAKGNILERFSAQQFPDLHSELNLSSLELGDSALYFCASRDDRGGNTIYFGEGSWLTVV.

The chain links TRBV4-2 to TRBJ2-6; 11 nucleotides line up with TRBD2. The CDR3 is made up of 18 amino acids. CDR1 LGHNA and CDR2 YNFKEQ come from the germline V gene. V lost 5 bases to trimming and J lost 0 bases; unmatched junction nucleotides: 6. This CDR3 reads CASSILAGVDSGANVLTF. CDR3 bases: TGTGCCAGCAGCATACTAGCGGGAGTTGACTCTGGGGCCAACGTCCTGACTTTC.

This clone is a singleton in its sample. The genes are TRBV7-2 and TRBJ2-1; TRBD2 matches 7 bases. Germline assignment: CDR1 SGHTA and CDR2 FQGNSA. This CDR3 comprises 16 residues. Trimming cost V 5 bases and J 0 bases; bases outside gene matches: 7. CDR3: CASSPSSGSSYNEQFF. The CDR3 DNA follows: TGTGCCAGCAGCCCATCTAGCGGTAGCTCCTACAATGAGCAGTTCTTC.

The chain joins TRBV7-9 to TRBJ2-3, with D possibly matching TRBD1 (6 bases). Germline assignment: CDR1 SEHNR and CDR2 FQNEAQ (reference sequence). The length of the CDR3 is 15 residues. Trimming cost V 2 bases and J 2 bases, with 11 bases left between them. The CDR3 sequence is CASSLLQGNTDTQYF. CDR3 in DNA: TGTGCCAGCAGCTTACTACAGGGAAACACAGATACGCAGTATTTT.

V usage is TRBV7-2 and J usage is TRBJ2-2, with no clear D. The CDR3 is 14 residues long. Germline values: CDR1 SGHTA, CDR2 FQGNSA. The V and J ends lost 5 bases and 6 bases respectively, with 13 bases between them. The CDR3 loop is CASSLYRPAGELFF. CDR3 nucleotides: TGTGCCAGCAGCCTGTACCGCCCTGCCGGGGAGCTGTTTTTT.